Described below is a single T cell receptor (beta chain) sequence and its context. This sample was included in a study of blood T cell repertoires in COVID-19. Study-wide background: From the United States, Italy and Spain came samples of acute and convalescent COVID-19.

In the original workflow: Nucleated cell counts were estimated from reference gene primer amplification. TCRdb keeps only in-frame clones here, not all; method: immunoSEQ multiplex PCR. The V and J calls and the clone size are those of that table, but D and trimming were determined from the DNA. The repertoire holds more than 90,000 clones, with roughly 80% as singletons. The V gene's germline CDR1 is SQVTM and CDR2 ANQGSEA. There are 15 residues in the CDR3. Trimming pared 6 bases from V and 7 bases from J, leaving 23 bases between. V usage is TRBV29-1 and J usage is TRBJ2-3, with D possibly TRBD1 on 5 matching bases. Sample: peripheral blood. The receptor was derived from a man aged 50 to 60 with acute or convalescent COVID-19. CDR3 region: CSVRPSGISTNTQYF. The CDR3 nucleotides are TGCAGCGTCCGCCCATCAGGGATTAGTACGAATACGCAGTATTTT.